The sequence of this TCR beta chain was determined in a study of STAT5B mutations in CD4+ large granular lymphocyte leukemia. Study-level results: 8/27 top patient clones versus 2/35 control clones were TRBV06-family.

The assay was run at survey level. Repertoires were generated with immunoSEQ multiplex PCR, while TCRdb's copy carries only in-frame clones and drops some. This sample has roughly 38,000 clones, with 75% to 85% found just once. The CDR3 contains 17 residues. Germline V gene lookup returns CDR1 MNHEY and CDR2 SMNVEV (reference sequence). Trimming removed 4 bases at V and 0 bases at J, with 13 bases between. Regarding this clone: The target antigen is unknown.

This chain joins TRBV27 and TRBJ1-6; D is ambiguous. Sequenced: CD4+ T cells from blood buffy coats. The receptor comes from a human donor in good health. The CDR3, as DNA: TGTGCCAGCAGTTCCCCCTTCCCCCACTCCTATAATTCACCCCTCCACTTT. Translation: CASSSPFPHSYNSPLHF.